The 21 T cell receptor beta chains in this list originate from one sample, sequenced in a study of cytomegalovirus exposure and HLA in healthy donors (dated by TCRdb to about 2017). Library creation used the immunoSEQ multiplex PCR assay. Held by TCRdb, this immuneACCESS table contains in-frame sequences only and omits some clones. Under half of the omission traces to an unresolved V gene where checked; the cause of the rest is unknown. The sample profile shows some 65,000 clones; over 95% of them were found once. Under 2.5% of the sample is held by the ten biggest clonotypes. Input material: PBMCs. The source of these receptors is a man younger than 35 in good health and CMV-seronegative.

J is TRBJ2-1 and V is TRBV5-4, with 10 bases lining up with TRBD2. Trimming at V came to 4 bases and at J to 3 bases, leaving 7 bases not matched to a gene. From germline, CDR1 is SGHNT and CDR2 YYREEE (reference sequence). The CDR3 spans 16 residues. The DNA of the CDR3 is TGTGCCAGCAGCAGGAGCGGGAGGGCCCTCTACAATGAGCAGTTCTTC. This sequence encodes CASSRSGRALYNEQFF.

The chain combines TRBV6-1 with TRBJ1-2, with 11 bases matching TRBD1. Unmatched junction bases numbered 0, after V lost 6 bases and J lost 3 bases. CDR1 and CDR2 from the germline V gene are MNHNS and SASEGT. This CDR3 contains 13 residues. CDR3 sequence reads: CASRGQGDYGYTF. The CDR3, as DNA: TGTGCCAGCAGGGGACAGGGGGACTATGGCTACACCTTC.

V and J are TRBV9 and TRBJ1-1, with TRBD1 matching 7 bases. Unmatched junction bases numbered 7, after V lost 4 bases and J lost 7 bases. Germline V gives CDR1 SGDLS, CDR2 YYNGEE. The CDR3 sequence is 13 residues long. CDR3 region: CASSPRDSLEAFF. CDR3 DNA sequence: TGTGCCAGCAGCCCAAGGGACAGCCTTGAAGCTTTCTTT.

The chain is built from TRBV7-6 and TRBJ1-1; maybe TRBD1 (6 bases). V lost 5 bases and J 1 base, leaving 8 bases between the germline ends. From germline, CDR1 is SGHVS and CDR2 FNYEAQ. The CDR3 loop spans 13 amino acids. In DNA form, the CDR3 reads TGTGCCAGCAGCCCGGGACAGAACACTGAAGCTTTCTTT. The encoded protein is CASSPGQNTEAFF.

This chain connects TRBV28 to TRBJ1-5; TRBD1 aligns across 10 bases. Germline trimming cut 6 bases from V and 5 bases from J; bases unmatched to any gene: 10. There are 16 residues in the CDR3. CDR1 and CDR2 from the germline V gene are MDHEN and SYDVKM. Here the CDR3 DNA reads TGTGCCAGCAGACCGAGGGGACAGGGGATGGATCAGCCCCAGCATTTT. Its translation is CASRPRGQGMDQPQHF.

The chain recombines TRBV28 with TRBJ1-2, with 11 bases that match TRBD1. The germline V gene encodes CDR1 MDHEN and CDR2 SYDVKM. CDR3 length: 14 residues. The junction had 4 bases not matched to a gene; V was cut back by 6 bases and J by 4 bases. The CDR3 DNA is TGTGCCAGCAGATTGGGGACAGGGGGCTATGGCTACACCTTC. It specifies CASRLGTGGYGYTF.

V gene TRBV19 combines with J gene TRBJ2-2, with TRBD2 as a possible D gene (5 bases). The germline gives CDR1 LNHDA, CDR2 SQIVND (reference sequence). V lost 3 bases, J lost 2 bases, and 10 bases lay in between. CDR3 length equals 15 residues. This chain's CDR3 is CASSMGRTNTGELFF. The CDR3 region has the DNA TGTGCCAGTAGTATGGGCAGGACTAACACCGGGGAGCTGTTTTTT.

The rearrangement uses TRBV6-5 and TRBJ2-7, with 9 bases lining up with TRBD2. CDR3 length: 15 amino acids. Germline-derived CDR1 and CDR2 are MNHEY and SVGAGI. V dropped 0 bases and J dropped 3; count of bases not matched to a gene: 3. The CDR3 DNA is TGTGCCAGCAGTTACTCGGCTAGCGGGAACTACGAGCAGTACTTC. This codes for CASSYSASGNYEQYF.

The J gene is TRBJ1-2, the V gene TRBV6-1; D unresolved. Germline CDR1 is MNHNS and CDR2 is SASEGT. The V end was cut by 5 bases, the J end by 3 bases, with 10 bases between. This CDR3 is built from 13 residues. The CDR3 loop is CASSIREDYGYTF. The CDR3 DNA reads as TGTGCCAGCAGTATAAGAGAGGACTATGGCTACACCTTC.

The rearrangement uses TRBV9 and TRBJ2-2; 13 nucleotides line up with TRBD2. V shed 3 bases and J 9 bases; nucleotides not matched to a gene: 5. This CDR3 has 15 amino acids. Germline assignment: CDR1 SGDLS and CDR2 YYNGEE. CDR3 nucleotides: TGTGCCAGCAGCGCTGGGACTAGCGGGATCCGGGAGCTGTTTTTT. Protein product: CASSAGTSGIRELFF.

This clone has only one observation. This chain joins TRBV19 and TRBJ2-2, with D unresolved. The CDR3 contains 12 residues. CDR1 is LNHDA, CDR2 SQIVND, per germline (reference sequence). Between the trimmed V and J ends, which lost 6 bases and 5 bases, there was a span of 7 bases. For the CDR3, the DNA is TGTGCCAGTAGGGAGAGGACCGGGGAGCTGTTTTTT. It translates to CASRERTGELFF.

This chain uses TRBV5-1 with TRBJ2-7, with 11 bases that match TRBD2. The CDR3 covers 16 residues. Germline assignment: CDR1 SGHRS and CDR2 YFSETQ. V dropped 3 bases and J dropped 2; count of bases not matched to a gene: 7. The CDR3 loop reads CASSSGGTSGTYEQYF. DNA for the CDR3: TGCGCCAGCAGCTCCGGGGGGACTAGCGGAACCTACGAGCAGTACTTC. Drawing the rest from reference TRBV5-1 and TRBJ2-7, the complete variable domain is KAGVTQTPRYLIKTRGQQVTLSCSPISGHRSVSWYQQTPGQGLQFLFEYFSETQRNKGNFPGRFSGRQFSNSRSEMNVSTLELGDSALYLCASSSGGTSGTYEQYFGPGTRLTVT.

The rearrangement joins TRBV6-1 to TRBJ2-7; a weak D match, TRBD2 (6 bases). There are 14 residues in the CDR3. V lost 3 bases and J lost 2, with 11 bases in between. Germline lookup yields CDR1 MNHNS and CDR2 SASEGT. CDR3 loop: CASSDLEGPYEQYF. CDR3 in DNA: TGTGCCAGCAGTGACTTGGAGGGTCCCTACGAGCAGTACTTC.

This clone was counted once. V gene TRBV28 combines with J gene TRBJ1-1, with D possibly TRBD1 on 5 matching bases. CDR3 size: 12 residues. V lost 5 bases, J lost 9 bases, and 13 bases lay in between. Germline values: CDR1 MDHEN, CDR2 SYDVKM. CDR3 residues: CASSPGHRKAFF. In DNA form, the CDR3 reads TGTGCCAGCAGTCCCGGACACCGAAAAGCTTTCTTT.

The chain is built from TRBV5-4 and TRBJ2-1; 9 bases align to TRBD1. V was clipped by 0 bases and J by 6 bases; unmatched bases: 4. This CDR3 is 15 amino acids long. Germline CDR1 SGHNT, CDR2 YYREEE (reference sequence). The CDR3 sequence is CASSLDRGLVNEQFF. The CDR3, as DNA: TGTGCCAGCAGCTTGGACAGGGGGCTGGTCAATGAGCAGTTCTTC.

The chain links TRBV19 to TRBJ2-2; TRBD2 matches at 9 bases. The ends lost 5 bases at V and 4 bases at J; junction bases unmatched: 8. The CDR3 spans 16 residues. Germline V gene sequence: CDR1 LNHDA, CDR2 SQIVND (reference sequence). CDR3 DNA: TGTGCCAGTAGTTCCCGACTAGCGGAGATCACCGGGGAGCTGTTTTTT. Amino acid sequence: CASSSRLAEITGELFF. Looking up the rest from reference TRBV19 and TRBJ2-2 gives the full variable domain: DGGITQSPKYLFRKEGQNVTLSCEQNLNHDAMYWYRQDPGQGLRLIYYSQIVNDFQKGDIAEGYSVSREKKESFPLTVTSAQKNPTAFYLCASSSRLAEITGELFFGEGSRLTVL.

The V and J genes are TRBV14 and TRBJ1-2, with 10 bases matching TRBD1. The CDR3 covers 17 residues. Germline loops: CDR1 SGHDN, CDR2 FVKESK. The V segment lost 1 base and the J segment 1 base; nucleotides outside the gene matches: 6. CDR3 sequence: CASSQGFGQGVNYGYTF. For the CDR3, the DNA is TGTGCCAGCAGCCAAGGATTTGGACAGGGGGTTAACTATGGCTACACCTTC.

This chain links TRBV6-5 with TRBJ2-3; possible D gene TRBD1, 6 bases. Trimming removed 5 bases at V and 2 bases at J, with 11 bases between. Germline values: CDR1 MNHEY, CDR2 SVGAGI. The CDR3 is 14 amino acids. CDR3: CASSPQGYTDTQYF. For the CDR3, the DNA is TGTGCCAGCAGTCCACAGGGATACACAGATACGCAGTATTTT.

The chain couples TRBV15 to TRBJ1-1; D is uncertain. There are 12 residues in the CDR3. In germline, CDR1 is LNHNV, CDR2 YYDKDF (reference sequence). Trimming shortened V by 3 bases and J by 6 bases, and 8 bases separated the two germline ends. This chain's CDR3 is CATSRGGAEAFF. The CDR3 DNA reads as TGTGCCACCAGCAGGGGTGGAGCTGAAGCTTTCTTT.

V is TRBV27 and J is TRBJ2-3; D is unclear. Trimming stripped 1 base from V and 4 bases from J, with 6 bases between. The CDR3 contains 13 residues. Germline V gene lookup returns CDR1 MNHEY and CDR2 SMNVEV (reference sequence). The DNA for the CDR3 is TGTGCCAGCAGTTTATTCTACCCAGATACGCAGTATTTT. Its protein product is CASSLFYPDTQYF.

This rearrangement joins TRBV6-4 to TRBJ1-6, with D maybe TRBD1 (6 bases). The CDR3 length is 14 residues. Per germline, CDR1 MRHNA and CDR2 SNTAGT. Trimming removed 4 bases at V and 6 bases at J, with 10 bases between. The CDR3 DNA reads TGTGCCAGCAGTGCCGACAGGTTTAATTCACCCCTCCACTTT. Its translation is CASSADRFNSPLHF.